Sequencing of this TCR beta chain was carried out in a study of PD-1 blockade in classical Hodgkin lymphoma. Study observations and caveats: The causes of the repertoire differences, possibly disease activity or prior therapy, remain undefined. Diminished baseline TCR diversity has been reported in newly diagnosed patients relative to healthy donors. By C4D1, CD4+ diversity increased significantly, especially in complete responders. The study found complete responders had baseline diversity similar to newly diagnosed patients.

Time point described: cycle 4 day 1 (C4D1), after around six weeks of nivolumab. Relapse was seen in all patients after autologous stem cell transplantation, and brentuximab vedotin exposure was variable. Data came from immunoSEQ multiplex PCR; TCRdb stores just in-frame clones and leaves some out. The sample lists 110,000 or so clones, approximately 89% seen once, with over 15% in the top ten. Comments on this clone: What it binds is not known.

Germline values: CDR1 SGHRS, CDR2 YFSETQ. V was trimmed by 0 bases and J by 0 bases, leaving 9 bases between them. The CDR3 covers 15 residues. The sequence was obtained from a human donor with classical Hodgkin lymphoma. The chain uses TRBV5-1 and TRBJ1-1; no clear D gene. The sample here was peripheral blood mononuclear cells (PBMCs), taken before the fourth cycle of nivolumab. CDR3 in DNA: TGCGCCAGCAGCTTGGCCGGTCAGATGAACACTGAAGCTTTCTTT. This codes for CASSLAGQMNTEAFF.